This TCR beta chain comes out of a study of blood T cell repertoires in COVID-19. CDR3 length equals 15 residues. Trimming pared 1 base from V and 5 bases from J, leaving 14 bases between. Germline CDR1 SGHTA, CDR2 FQGNSA. As processed by the authors: Reference gene primer amplification in the assay estimated nucleated cell counts. The repertoire was sequenced with immunoSEQ multiplex PCR; TCRdb's copy has only in-frame clones and lacks some. The V and J calls and the clone size are those of that table, but D and trimming were determined from the DNA. The data show over 65,000 clones, 90% seen once. This clonotype was sampled from a human donor in a cohort sampled during active COVID-19. Sequencing was performed on peripheral blood. The V and J genes are TRBV7-2 and TRBJ2-5; perhaps TRBD2 as D (5 bases). The CDR3 loop reads CASSLVGVGEETQYF. Written as DNA, the CDR3 is TGTGCCAGCAGCTTAGTCGGGGTCGGGGAGGAGACCCAGTACTTC.